The rows below give T cell receptor beta chains drawn from one sample of a study of cytomegalovirus exposure and HLA in healthy donors. Assay used: immunoSEQ multiplex PCR; TCRdb lists only in-frame clones, some missing. In the table there are more than 90,000 clones, about 60% of which are singletons. Sequencing input: PBMCs. The receptors here all came from a woman in her 30s in good health and CMV-seronegative. CDR3s include the opening cysteine and the closing phenylalanine or tryptophan. The D gene is left open where the match is weak. Clone sizes are given selectively: once, few, many, or a class where the clone is expanded.

J gene | clone size | D gene | V gene | CDR3 length | CDR3 protein | CDR3 DNA
TRBJ1-2 | NA | NA | TRBV5-1 | 15 | CASTTSGMGGYGYTF | TGCGCCAGCACTACGTCTGGCATGGGGGGTTATGGCTACACCTTC
TRBJ1-1 | once | TRBD1 | TRBV19 | 14 | CASSIYRGNTEAFF | TGTGCCAGTAGTATCTACAGGGGGAACACTGAAGCTTTCTTT
TRBJ1-6 | few | NA | TRBV11-1 | 14 | CASSLQGGSSPLHF | TGTGCCAGCAGCTTACAGGGTGGCAGCTCACCCCTCCACTTT
TRBJ2-3 | NA | TRBD2 | TRBV6-6 | 15 | CASSATSLLLDTQYF | TGTGCCAGCAGCGCGACTAGCCTACTATTGGATACGCAGTATTTT
TRBJ2-1 | NA | NA | TRBV5-1 | 13 | CASSEPGLGEQFF | TGCGCCAGCAGCGAGCCGGGACTTGGTGAGCAGTTCTTC
TRBJ2-5 | NA | NA | TRBV5-1 | 13 | CASSGDYPETQYF | TGCGCCAGCAGCGGAGACTACCCAGAGACCCAGTACTTC
TRBJ1-5 | NA | NA | TRBV7-9 | 14 | CASSLTGIEQPQHF | TGTGCCAGCAGCTTAACAGGGATAGAGCAGCCCCAGCATTTT
TRBJ1-2 | NA | NA | TRBV29-1 | 11 | CSAEQGHGYTF | TGCAGCGCCGAACAGGGCCATGGCTACACCTTC
TRBJ1-1 | NA | NA | TRBV6-5 | 13 | CASSDTWDTEAFF | TGTGCCAGCAGCGACACATGGGACACTGAAGCTTTCTTT
TRBJ2-1 | NA | NA | TRBV28 | 14 | CASSLGVYYNEQFF | TGTGCCAGCAGTTTAGGAGTCTACTACAATGAGCAGTTCTTC
TRBJ1-1 | few | NA | TRBV7-7 | 13 | CASSPMMNTEAFF | TGTGCTAGCAGCCCTATGATGAACACTGAAGCTTTCTTT
TRBJ2-7 | NA | TRBD1 | TRBV6-1 | 16 | CASSEGAGQGAYEQYF | TGTGCCAGCAGTGAAGGAGCGGGACAGGGGGCCTACGAGCAGTACTTC
TRBJ1-1 | NA | NA | TRBV19 | 12 | CASSHLSTEAFF | TGTGCCAGTAGTCACCTTAGCACTGAAGCTTTCTTT
TRBJ2-7 | NA | NA | TRBV7-9 | 13 | CASSQQVSYEQYF | TGTGCCAGCAGCCAACAGGTTTCCTACGAGCAGTACTTC
TRBJ2-3 | NA | NA | TRBV7-9 | 13 | CASSPVGGGTQYF | TGTGCCAGCAGCCCAGTGGGAGGGGGTACGCAGTATTTT
TRBJ1-1 | few | NA | TRBV25-1 | 11 | CASSGGFEAFF | TGTGCCAGCAGTGGGGGCTTTGAAGCTTTCTTT
TRBJ1-1 | NA | NA | TRBV11-3 | 13 | CASSLNRDTEAFF | TGTGCCAGCAGCTTAAACAGGGACACTGAAGCTTTCTTT
TRBJ1-3 | few | NA | TRBV6-5 | 16 | CASSYSRGGVGNTIYF | TGTGCCAGCAGTTACTCCCGGGGGGGGGTCGGAAACACCATATATTTT
TRBJ2-7 | few | TRBD1 | TRBV7-9 | 13 | CASSLSGGYEQYF | TGTGCCAGCAGCTTATCAGGGGGATACGAGCAGTACTTC
TRBJ2-5 | NA | TRBD2 | TRBV7-3 | 15 | CASSQGLAHQETQYF | TGTGCCAGCAGTCAAGGACTAGCGCACCAAGAGACCCAGTACTTC
TRBJ1-6 | few | NA | TRBV6-5 | 13 | CASSLQGDSPLHF | TGTGCCAGCAGTTTGCAGGGTGATTCACCCCTCCACTTT
TRBJ2-7 | few | NA | TRBV25-1 | 13 | CAVTGMASYEQYF | TGTGCCGTCACAGGGATGGCCTCCTACGAGCAGTACTTC
TRBJ2-3 | NA | TRBD2 | TRBV28 | 18 | CASRGSAKGGRAWDTQYF | TGTGCCAGCAGGGGGTCGGCTAAGGGCGGGAGGGCCTGGGATACGCAGTATTTT
TRBJ2-1 | NA | TRBD2 | TRBV5-1 | 16 | CASSRTSGRTYNEQFF | TGCGCCAGCAGCAGGACTAGCGGGAGGACCTACAATGAGCAGTTCTTC
TRBJ2-1 | medium-sized | NA | TRBV6-4 | 15 | CASSDSGHSYNEQFF | TGTGCCAGCAGTGACTCGGGACACTCCTACAATGAGCAGTTCTTC
TRBJ2-3 | NA | TRBD2 | TRBV18 | 18 | CASSPRGLAGDRTDTQYF | TGTGCCAGCTCACCTCGAGGACTAGCGGGAGATCGCACAGATACGCAGTATTTT
TRBJ1-1 | NA | NA | TRBV9 | 15 | CASSVGSGLATEAFF | TGTGCCAGCAGCGTAGGTTCAGGGTTGGCCACTGAAGCTTTCTTT
TRBJ1-1 | once | TRBD1 | TRBV28 | 20 | CASSWGDRPRLKTVLWAAFF | TGTGCCAGCAGTTGGGGGGACAGGCCCCGCCTAAAGACAGTTCTGTGGGCAGCTTTCTTT
TRBJ1-2 | NA | TRBD1 | TRBV7-9 | 15 | CASSLLAGGVYGYTF | TGTGCCAGCAGCTTACTCGCAGGGGGCGTCTATGGCTACACCTTC
TRBJ2-1 | NA | TRBD2 | TRBV11-2 | 15 | CASSLRTSGYNEQFF | TGTGCCAGCAGCTTGCGGACTAGCGGTTACAATGAGCAGTTCTTC
TRBJ1-5 | NA | TRBD1 | TRBV7-9 | 15 | CASSHAGTGSQPQHF | TGTGCCAGCAGTCACGCCGGGACAGGTAGTCAGCCCCAGCATTTT
TRBJ2-1 | NA | TRBD1 | TRBV2 | 15 | CASSTLGTGSNEQFF | TGTGCCAGCAGTACCCTGGGGACAGGGAGTAATGAGCAGTTCTTC
TRBJ2-7 | NA | NA | TRBV4-3 | 12 | CASSQDRQEQYF | TGCGCCAGCAGCCAAGATCGACAGGAGCAGTACTTC
TRBJ2-1 | NA | TRBD2 | TRBV18 | 16 | CASSPPSSGSFHEQFF | TGTGCCAGCTCACCCCCATCTAGCGGGAGCTTCCATGAGCAGTTCTTC
TRBJ1-5 | NA | TRBD1 | TRBV7-6 | 18 | CASSPRDRGRYSNQPQHF | TGTGCCAGCAGCCCCCGGGACAGGGGGCGATATAGCAATCAGCCCCAGCATTTT
TRBJ1-1 | few | NA | TRBV5-4 | 15 | CASSSANYLNTEAFF | TGTGCCAGCAGCTCCGCTAATTATCTGAACACTGAAGCTTTCTTT
TRBJ1-3 | NA | NA | TRBV7-2 | 15 | CASSFQGLNGNTIYF | TGTGCCAGCAGCTTTCAGGGTTTAAACGGAAACACCATATATTTT
TRBJ1-3 | NA | NA | TRBV30 | 14 | CAWSERSRGNTIYF | TGTGCCTGGAGTGAACGAAGTAGAGGAAACACCATATATTTT